Listed here are 17 T cell receptor beta chains from one sample, sequenced in a study of T cell changes during pregnancy in multiple sclerosis. Libraries were prepared by immunoSEQ multiplex PCR; TCRdb keeps only in-frame clonotypes and omits some of them. The sample has approximately 60,000 clones; around 90% are singletons. The sequencing used peripheral blood, collected in the third trimester of pregnancy. The receptors originated from a female donor in good health, enrolled as a control in a pregnancy study.

CDR3 coding DNA: TGCAGCATCCAATCTTCCGGGGTCAAAAACATTCAGTACTTC. Translating it yields CSIQSSGVKNIQYF. V gene TRBV29-1 combines with J gene TRBJ2-4; D might be TRBD2 (5 bases). This CDR3 is 14 amino acids long. The germline V gene has CDR1 SQVTM and CDR2 ANQGSEA. V lost 8 bases and J lost 3, with 17 bases in between.

This sequence joins TRBV25-1 and TRBJ2-7, with 11 bases identical to TRBD1. The V gene's germline CDR1 is MGHDK and CDR2 SYGVNS. The CDR3 is 14 residues long. Trimming took 3 bases from V and 4 from J; bases not matched to a gene: 2. In DNA form, the CDR3 reads TGTGCCAGCAGTGAGGACAGGGGGCCGTACGAGCAGTACTTC. This translates into CASSEDRGPYEQYF.

The chain joins TRBV5-6 to TRBJ2-5; D gene unclear. Germline V gene lookup returns CDR1 SGHDT and CDR2 YYEEEE. This CDR3 has 15 residues. Trimming shortened V by 0 bases and J by 1 base, and 10 bases separated the two germline ends. The CDR3 DNA reads TGTGCCAGCAGCTTGGTCGCAGGTCCCCAAGAGACCCAGTACTTC. Translated, it gives CASSLVAGPQETQYF.

The chain joins TRBV6-5 to TRBJ2-7, with 7 bases identical to TRBD2. Germline V CDR1 and CDR2: MNHEY, SVGAGI. CDR3 length equals 14 residues. J gave up 5 bases and V 4 bases, and 8 bases lay outside the gene matches. The CDR3 DNA reads TGTGCCAGCAGTTGGGAGGGCCTTCTTGACGAGCAGTACTTC. Protein product: CASSWEGLLDEQYF.

The V call is TRBV6-5, the J call TRBJ1-1; D remains unclear. V was trimmed by 6 bases and J by 1 base, leaving 12 bases between them. The CDR3 is 14 residues long. Looked up from germline, CDR1 is MNHEY and CDR2 is SVGAGI. The CDR3 nucleotides read TGTGCCAGCAGCTCTACTGTTCCGAACACTGAAGCTTTCTTT. This encodes CASSSTVPNTEAFF.

As DNA, the CDR3 is TGTGCCTGGAGGGGGACACCATCTAACTATGGCTACACCTTC. Protein sequence: CAWRGTPSNYGYTF. The V gene is TRBV30, the J gene TRBJ1-2, with TRBD1 as a possible D gene (6 bases). The CDR3 totals 14 residues. CDR1 and CDR2 (germline): GTSNPN, SVGIG (reference sequence). Trimming left V 3 bases short and J 0 bases short, with 11 bases between.

The CDR3 loop is CASSPPTGENTEAFF. CDR3 DNA: TGTGCCAGCTCACCGCCGACAGGGGAGAACACTGAAGCTTTCTTT. The chain couples TRBV18 to TRBJ1-1, with 8 bases fitting TRBD1. The CDR3 contains 15 residues. The germline CDR1 and CDR2 sequences are KGHSH and LQKENI. J gave up 1 base and V 3 bases, and 4 bases lay outside the gene matches.

This clone occurred once. The rearrangement joins TRBV27 to TRBJ2-3; 7 bases are a match to TRBD2. CDR3 length: 16 residues. In germline, CDR1 is MNHEY, CDR2 SMNVEV (reference sequence). With 0 bases clipped from V and 2 bases from J, the junction kept 5 bases outside the gene matches. CDR3 nucleotide sequence: TGTGCCAGCAGTTTATCGGCGGGAGAGTTCACAGATACGCAGTATTTT. It translates to CASSLSAGEFTDTQYF.

This chain uses TRBV13 with TRBJ2-4; 7 bases agree with TRBD1. Trimming cost V 1 base and J 8 bases; bases outside gene matches: 2. Germline V lookup: CDR1 PRHDT, CDR2 FYEKMQ (reference sequence). The CDR3 contains 13 residues. The CDR3 region is CASSLEGQDIQYF. CDR3 sequence (DNA): TGTGCCAGCAGCTTAGAAGGACAGGACATTCAGTACTTC.

The chain joins TRBV6-1 to TRBJ2-2; TRBD2 is a possible D gene (7 bases). Trimming took 7 bases from V and 2 from J, leaving 14 bases between them. There are 15 residues in the CDR3. CDR1 and CDR2 from the germline V gene are MNHNS and SASEGT. The CDR3 DNA reads TGTGCCAGCAATCGCGGGGGCCTAAACACCGGGGAGCTGTTTTTT. This codes for CASNRGGLNTGELFF.

V and J are TRBV4-1 and TRBJ1-5, with D possibly being TRBD1 (5 bases). Germline assignment: CDR1 MGHRA and CDR2 YSYEKL. The CDR3 extends over 15 amino acids. Trimming left V 0 bases short and J 5 bases short, with 11 bases between. DNA for the CDR3: TGCGCCAGCAGCCAAGACAGGGCCAGCGATCAGCCCCAGCATTTT. Translation: CASSQDRASDQPQHF.

This chain connects TRBV5-6 to TRBJ1-1; D may be TRBD1 (5 bases). CDR1 is SGHDT, CDR2 YYEEEE, per germline. V was shortened by 4 bases and J by 4 bases, with 14 bases between the two germline ends. The CDR3 length is 14 residues. The CDR3 DNA reads TGTGCCAGCAGCCCACCCGGACACCTCACTGAAGCTTTCTTT. It is translated as CASSPPGHLTEAFF.

This clone appeared once. The rearrangement uses TRBV7-2 and TRBJ2-3, with D unresolved. With 0 bases removed from V and 4 bases from J, the gap between germline ends came to 8 bases. The CDR3 runs 14 residues. Per the germline V gene, CDR1 is SGHTA and CDR2 is FQGNSA. The CDR3 is CASSLARSADTQYF. CDR3 coding DNA: TGTGCCAGCAGCTTAGCGAGATCCGCAGATACGCAGTATTTT.

This clone was seen a handful of times. V usage is TRBV29-1 and J usage is TRBJ2-7; 9 bases line up with TRBD1. The V gene end was trimmed by 3 bases and the J gene end by 2 bases; junction bases not matched to a gene: 5. The CDR3 is 14 residues long. CDR1 is SQVTM, CDR2 ANQGSEA, per germline. The CDR3 loop is CSVDAGTGTYEQYF. The DNA for the CDR3 is TGCAGCGTTGATGCGGGGACAGGGACCTACGAGCAGTACTTC.

J is TRBJ2-1 and V is TRBV28; possibly TRBD2 for D (5 bases). The CDR3 totals 13 residues. Germline CDR1 and CDR2: MDHEN and SYDVKM. V shed 5 bases and J shed 9 bases, with 14 bases lying between them. The CDR3, as DNA: TGTGCCAGCAGTGATACTAGTTATAGTGAGCAGTTCTTC. Its translation: CASSDTSYSEQFF.

This clone was counted a few times. The CDR3 loop reads CASSGQGHEQYF. The CDR3 coding sequence is TGTGCCAGTAGTGGGCAGGGTCACGAGCAGTACTTC. This chain links TRBV19 with TRBJ2-7, with a tentative D call TRBD1 (5 bases). Trimming removed 5 bases from V and 5 bases from J, with 10 bases in between. The CDR3 is 12 residues long. Germline values: CDR1 LNHDA, CDR2 SQIVND (reference sequence).

The chain uses TRBV19 and TRBJ1-4, with 7 bases lining up with TRBD1. The CDR3 spans 15 residues. The J segment lost 7 bases and the V segment lost 3 bases, leaving 8 bases of the junction unmatched. In germline, CDR1 is LNHDA, CDR2 SQIVND (reference sequence). The CDR3 loop reads CASSITPQGGEKLFF. Here the CDR3 DNA reads TGTGCCAGTAGTATCACCCCGCAGGGGGGTGAAAAACTGTTTTTT.